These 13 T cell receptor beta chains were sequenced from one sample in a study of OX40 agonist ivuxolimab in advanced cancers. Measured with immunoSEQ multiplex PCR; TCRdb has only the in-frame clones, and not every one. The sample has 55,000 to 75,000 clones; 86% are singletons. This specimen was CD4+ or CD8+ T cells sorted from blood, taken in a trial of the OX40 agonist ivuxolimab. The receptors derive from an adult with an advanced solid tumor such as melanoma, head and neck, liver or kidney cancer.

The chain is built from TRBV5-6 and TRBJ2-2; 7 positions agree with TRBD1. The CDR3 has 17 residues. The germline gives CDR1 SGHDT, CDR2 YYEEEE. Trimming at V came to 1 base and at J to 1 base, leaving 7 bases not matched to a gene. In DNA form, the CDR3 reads TGTGCCAGCAGCTTGTTGACAGGGATAAAGAACACCGGGGAGCTGTTTTTT. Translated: CASSLLTGIKNTGELFF. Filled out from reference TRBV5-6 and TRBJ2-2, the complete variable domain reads DAGVTQSPTHLIKTRGQQVTLRCSPKSGHDTVSWYQQALGQGPQFIFQYYEEEERQRGNFPDRFSGHQFPNYSSELNVNALLLGDSALYLCASSLLTGIKNTGELFFGEGSRLTVL.

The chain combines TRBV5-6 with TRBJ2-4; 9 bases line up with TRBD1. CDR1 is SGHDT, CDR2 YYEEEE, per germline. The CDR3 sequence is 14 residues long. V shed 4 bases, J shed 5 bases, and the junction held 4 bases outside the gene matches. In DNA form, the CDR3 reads TGTGCCAGCAGCCCCAGACAGGGGGAAAACATTCAGTACTTC. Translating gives CASSPRQGENIQYF.

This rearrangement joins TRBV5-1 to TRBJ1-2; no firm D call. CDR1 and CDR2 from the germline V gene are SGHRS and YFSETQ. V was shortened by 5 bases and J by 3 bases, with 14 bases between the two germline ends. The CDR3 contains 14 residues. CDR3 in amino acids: CASSSPGRYYGYTF. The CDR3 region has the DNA TGCGCCAGCAGTTCTCCGGGCCGATACTATGGCTACACCTTC.

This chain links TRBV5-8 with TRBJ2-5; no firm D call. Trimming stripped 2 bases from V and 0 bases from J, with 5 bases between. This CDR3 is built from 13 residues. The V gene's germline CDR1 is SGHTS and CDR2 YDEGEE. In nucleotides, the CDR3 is TGTGCCAGCAGCTTTCAATACCAAGAGACCCAGTACTTC. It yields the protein CASSFQYQETQYF.

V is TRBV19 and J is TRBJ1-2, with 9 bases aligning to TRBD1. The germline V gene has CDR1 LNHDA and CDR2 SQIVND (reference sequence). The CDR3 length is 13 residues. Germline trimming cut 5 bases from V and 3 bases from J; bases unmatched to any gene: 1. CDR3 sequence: CASSDRGDYGYTF. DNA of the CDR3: TGTGCCAGTAGTGACAGGGGGGACTATGGCTACACCTTC. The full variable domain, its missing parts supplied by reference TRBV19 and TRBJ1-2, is DGGITQSPKYLFRKEGQNVTLSCEQNLNHDAMYWYRQDPGQGLRLIYYSQIVNDFQKGDIAEGYSVSREKKESFPLTVTSAQKNPTAFYLCASSDRGDYGYTFGSGTRLTVV.

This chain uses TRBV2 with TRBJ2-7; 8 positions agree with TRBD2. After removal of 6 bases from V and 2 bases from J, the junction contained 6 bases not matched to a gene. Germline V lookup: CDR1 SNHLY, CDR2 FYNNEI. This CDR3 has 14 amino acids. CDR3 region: CASRGATSAYEQYF. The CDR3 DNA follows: TGTGCCAGCAGGGGGGCGACTAGCGCCTACGAGCAGTACTTC.

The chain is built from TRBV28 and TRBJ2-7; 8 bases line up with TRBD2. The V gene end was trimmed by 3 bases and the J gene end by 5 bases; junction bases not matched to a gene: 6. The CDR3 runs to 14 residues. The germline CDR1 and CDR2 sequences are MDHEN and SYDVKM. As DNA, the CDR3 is TGTGCCAGCAGTTTGGGGCGGGAGGCCCACGAGCAGTACTTC. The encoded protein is CASSLGREAHEQYF.

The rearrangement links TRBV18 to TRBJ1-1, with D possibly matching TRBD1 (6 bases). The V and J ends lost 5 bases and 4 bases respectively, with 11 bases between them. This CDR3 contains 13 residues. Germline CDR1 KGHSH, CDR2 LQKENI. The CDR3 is CASSSTGPTEAFF. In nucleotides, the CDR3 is TGTGCCAGCTCATCCACAGGGCCCACTGAAGCTTTCTTT. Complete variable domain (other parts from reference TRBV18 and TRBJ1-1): NAGVMQNPRHLVRRRGQEARLRCSPMKGHSHVYWYRQLPEEGLKFMVYLQKENIIDESGMPKERFSAEFPKEGPSILRIQQVVRGDSAAYFCASSSTGPTEAFFGQGTRLTVV.

In nucleotides, the CDR3 is TGTGCCAGCAGCTTAGGGAGCGGGAGGGCCGATACGCAGTATTTT. Its protein is CASSLGSGRADTQYF. The chain has TRBV11-3 and TRBJ2-3; TRBD2 matches at 10 bases. Germline CDR1 SGHNT, CDR2 YENEEA. This CDR3 region has 15 residues. V was clipped by 1 base and J by 6 bases; unmatched bases: 4.

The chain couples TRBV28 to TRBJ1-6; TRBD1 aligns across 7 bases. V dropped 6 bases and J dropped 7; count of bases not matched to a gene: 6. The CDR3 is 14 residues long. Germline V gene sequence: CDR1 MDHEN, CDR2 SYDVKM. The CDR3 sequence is CASSKGQTNSPLHF. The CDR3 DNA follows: TGTGCCAGCAGCAAGGGACAGACCAATTCACCCCTCCACTTT.

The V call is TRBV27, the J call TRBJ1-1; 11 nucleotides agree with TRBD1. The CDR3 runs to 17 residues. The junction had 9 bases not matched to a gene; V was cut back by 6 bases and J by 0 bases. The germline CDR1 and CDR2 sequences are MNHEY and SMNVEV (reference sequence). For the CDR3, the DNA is TGTGCCAGCAGGGGGACAGGGGGTCGCTCCATGAACACTGAAGCTTTCTTT. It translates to CASRGTGGRSMNTEAFF.

For the CDR3, the DNA is TGTGCCAGCACCGAGTTGGGACATAACTCCTACGAGCAGTACTTC. Translating it yields CASTELGHNSYEQYF. The chain employs TRBV5-6 and TRBJ2-7, with a tentative D call TRBD1 (6 bases). CDR1 and CDR2 (germline): SGHDT, YYEEEE. V lost 6 bases to trimming and J lost 0 bases, with 16 bases between them. The CDR3 extends over 15 amino acids.

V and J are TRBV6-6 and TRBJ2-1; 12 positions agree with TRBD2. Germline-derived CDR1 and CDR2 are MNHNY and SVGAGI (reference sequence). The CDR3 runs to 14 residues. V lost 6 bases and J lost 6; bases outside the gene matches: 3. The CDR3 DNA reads TGTGCCAGCAGGGGACTAGCGGGCTTCAATGAGCAGTTCTTC. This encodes CASRGLAGFNEQFF.